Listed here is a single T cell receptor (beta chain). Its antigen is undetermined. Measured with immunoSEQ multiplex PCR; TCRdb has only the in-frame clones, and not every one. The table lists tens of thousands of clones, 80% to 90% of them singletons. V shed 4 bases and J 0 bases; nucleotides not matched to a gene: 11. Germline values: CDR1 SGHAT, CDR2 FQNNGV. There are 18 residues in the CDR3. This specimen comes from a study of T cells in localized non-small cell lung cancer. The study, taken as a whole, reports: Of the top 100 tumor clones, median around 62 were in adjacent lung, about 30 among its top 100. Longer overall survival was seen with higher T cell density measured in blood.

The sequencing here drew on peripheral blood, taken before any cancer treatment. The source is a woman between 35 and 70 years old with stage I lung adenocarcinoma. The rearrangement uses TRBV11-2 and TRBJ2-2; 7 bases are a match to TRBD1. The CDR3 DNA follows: TGTGCCAGCAGCTCGCATTTTGGGACAGCCACGAACACCGGGGAGCTGTTTTTT. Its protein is CASSSHFGTATNTGELFF.